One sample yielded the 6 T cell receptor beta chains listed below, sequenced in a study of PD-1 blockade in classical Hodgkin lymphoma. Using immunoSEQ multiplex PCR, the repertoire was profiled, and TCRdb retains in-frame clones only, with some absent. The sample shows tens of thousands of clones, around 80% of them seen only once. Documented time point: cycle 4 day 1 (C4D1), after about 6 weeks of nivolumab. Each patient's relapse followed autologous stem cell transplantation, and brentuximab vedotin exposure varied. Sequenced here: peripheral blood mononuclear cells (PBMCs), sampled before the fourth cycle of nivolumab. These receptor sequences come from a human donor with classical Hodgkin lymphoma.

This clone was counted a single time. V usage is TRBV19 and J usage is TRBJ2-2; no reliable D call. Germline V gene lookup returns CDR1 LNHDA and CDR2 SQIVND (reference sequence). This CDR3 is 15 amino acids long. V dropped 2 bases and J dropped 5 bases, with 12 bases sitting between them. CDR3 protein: CASSIPGRRTGELFF. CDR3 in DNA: TGTGCCAGTAGTATACCAGGACGCCGGACCGGGGAGCTGTTTTTT. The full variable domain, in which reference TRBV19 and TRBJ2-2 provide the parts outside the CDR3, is DGGITQSPKYLFRKEGQNVTLSCEQNLNHDAMYWYRQDPGQGLRLIYYSQIVNDFQKGDIAEGYSVSREKKESFPLTVTSAQKNPTAFYLCASSIPGRRTGELFFGEGSRLTVL.

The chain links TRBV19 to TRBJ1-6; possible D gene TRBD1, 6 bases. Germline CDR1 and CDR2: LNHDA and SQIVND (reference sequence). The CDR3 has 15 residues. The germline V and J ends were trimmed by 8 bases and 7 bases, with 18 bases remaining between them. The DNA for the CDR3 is TGTGCCAGTCGAAGCCCGGGACACCGAAATTCACCCCTCCACTTT. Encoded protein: CASRSPGHRNSPLHF.

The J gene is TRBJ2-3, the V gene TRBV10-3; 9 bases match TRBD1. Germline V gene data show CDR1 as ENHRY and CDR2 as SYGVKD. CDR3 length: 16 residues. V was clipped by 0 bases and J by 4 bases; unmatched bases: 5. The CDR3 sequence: CAISESTGGTADTQYF. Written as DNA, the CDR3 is TGTGCCATCAGTGAGTCGACAGGGGGAACGGCAGATACGCAGTATTTT.

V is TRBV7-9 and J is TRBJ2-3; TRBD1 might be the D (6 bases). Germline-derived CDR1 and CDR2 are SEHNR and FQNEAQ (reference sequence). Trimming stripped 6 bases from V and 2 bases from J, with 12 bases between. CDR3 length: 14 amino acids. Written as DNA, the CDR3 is TGTGCCAGCAGTCCGGGACACCCCACAGATACGCAGTATTTT. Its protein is CASSPGHPTDTQYF.

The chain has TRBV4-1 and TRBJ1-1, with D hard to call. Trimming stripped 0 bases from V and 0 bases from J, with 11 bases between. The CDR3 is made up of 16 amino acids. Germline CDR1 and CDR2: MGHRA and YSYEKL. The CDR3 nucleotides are TGCGCCAGCAGCCAAGATAGGAGCAGACTGAACACTGAAGCTTTCTTT. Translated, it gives CASSQDRSRLNTEAFF.

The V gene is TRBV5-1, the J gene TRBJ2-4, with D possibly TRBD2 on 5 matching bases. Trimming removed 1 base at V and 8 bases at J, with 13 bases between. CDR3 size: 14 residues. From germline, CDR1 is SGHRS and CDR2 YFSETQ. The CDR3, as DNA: TGCGCCAGCAGCTTGTATCATCACGGGGACATTCAGTACTTC. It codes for CASSLYHHGDIQYF.